This section outlines one TCR beta chain sequence together with its context. The data stem from a study of shared T cell receptors in the human thymus. Sequencing was performed with immunoSEQ multiplex PCR; in TCRdb, only in-frame clones are kept and a portion is missing. The sample lists about 660,000 clones; roughly 90% were seen once. Trimming shortened V by 0 bases and J by 8 bases, and 17 bases separated the two germline ends. Germline CDR1 and CDR2: SGHRS and YFSETQ. There are 16 residues in the CDR3. These data also formed part of another study, on human thymus T cells. As reported in that work: Thymic and blood repertoires appeared to display a bias in their usage of V and J genes.

This clonotype was obtained from a boy under three years old with a congenital heart defect. This chain joins TRBV5-1 and TRBJ1-4; a weak D match, TRBD1 (6 bases). The specimen was thymocytes. The CDR3: CASSLAVAGAREKLFF. Written as DNA, the CDR3 is TGCGCCAGCAGCTTGGCGGTTGCGGGGGCCAGGGAAAAACTGTTTTTT.